The 27 T cell receptor beta chains below all came from one sample that was sequenced in a study of human T cells and chemical hapten exposure. Time point in this sample: patch test 2, 6 weeks after DPC sensitization. Treatment noted: therapeutic diphenylcyclopropenone sensitization with weekly scalp DPC. From the RACE reads, TCRdb called clonotypes with MiXCR, one entry per CDR3 protein. This sample yields about 82,000 distinct CDR3 sequences, of which about 6.6% are seen a single time; 1.3% belongs to the top ten. This specimen was whole blood, taken in connection with sensitization to the hapten diphenylcyclopropenone (DPC). The receptors originated from a woman in her thirties with alopecia areata. Some clones in this sample may be carry-over from other donors' samples.

The chain recombines TRBV12-3 or TRBV12-4 with TRBJ2-4; 7 nucleotides match TRBD1. V gave up 6 bases and J gave up 3 bases; unmatched junction bases: 5. This CDR3 region has 14 residues. In DNA form, the CDR3 reads TGTGCCAGCAGATACAGGGGCAGCAAAAACATTCAGTACTTC. Translated: CASRYRGSKNIQYF.

This clonotype was seen a few times. The rearrangement uses TRBV24-1 and TRBJ1-1, with 11 bases matching TRBD1. CDR1 and CDR2 from the germline V gene are KGHDR and SFDVKD. This CDR3 region has 15 residues. J gave up 5 bases and V 8 bases, and 9 bases lay outside the gene matches. As DNA, the CDR3 is TGTGCCACCACCCCTCCGGACAGGGGGCTAACTGAAGCTTTCTTT. This gives the protein CATTPPDRGLTEAFF.

This clonotype has at least ten counts. The gene calls are TRBV2 and TRBJ2-6; D call uncertain. The germline V and J ends were trimmed by 6 bases and 1 base, with 10 bases remaining between them. The CDR3 extends over 15 amino acids. The germline gives CDR1 SNHLY, CDR2 FYNNEI. CDR3 residues: CASSVATSGANVLTF. As DNA, the CDR3 is TGTGCCAGCAGCGTTGCTACTTCTGGGGCCAACGTCCTGACTTTC.

This clonotype was observed many times. V gene TRBV20-1 combines with J gene TRBJ1-1, with 9 bases aligning to TRBD1. J gave up 3 bases and V 0 bases, and 5 bases lay outside the gene matches. Germline V gene lookup returns CDR1 DFQATT and CDR2 SNEGSKA (reference sequence). The CDR3 has 15 residues. The CDR3 sequence: CSAREADRGHTEAFF. The DNA of the CDR3 is TGCAGTGCTAGAGAGGCGGACAGGGGTCACACTGAAGCTTTCTTT.

This clonotype has at least ten counts. This chain joins TRBV5-1 and TRBJ2-1, with 8 bases matching TRBD2. V was clipped by 0 bases and J by 2 bases; unmatched bases: 7. This CDR3 has 17 amino acids. The germline gives CDR1 SGHRS, CDR2 YFSETQ. CDR3 nucleotide sequence: TGCGCCAGCAGCTTGGCCCCCAGCGGGGGCCCCTACAATGAGCAGTTCTTC. It yields the protein CASSLAPSGGPYNEQFF.

CDR3 nucleotide sequence: TGTGCCAGCAGTACCCTTCAGACAGGGAACGAGCAGTACTTC. Its translation is CASSTLQTGNEQYF. The rearrangement joins TRBV2 to TRBJ2-7; 7 nucleotides match TRBD1. The J segment lost 5 bases and the V segment lost 5 bases, leaving 9 bases of the junction unmatched. The germline gives CDR1 SNHLY, CDR2 FYNNEI. The CDR3 is made up of 14 amino acids.

The gene calls are TRBV5-1 and TRBJ2-1; D is uncertain. CDR3 length: 13 residues. Germline V CDR1 and CDR2: SGHRS, YFSETQ. Deletions cut 4 bases from V and 6 bases from J, with 11 bases between. The chain's CDR3 is CASSQSSSNEQFF. In DNA form, the CDR3 reads TGCGCCAGCAGCCAATCTTCAAGCAATGAGCAGTTCTTC.

This clonotype was seen a handful of times. The rearrangement links TRBV12-3 or TRBV12-4 to TRBJ2-5; D remains unclear. This CDR3 contains 12 residues. The ends were cut back, 3 bases at V and 4 bases at J, with 6 bases in the middle. CDR3 nucleotide sequence: TGTGCCAGCAGTTTTCGGAGAGAGACCCAGTACTTC. Amino acid sequence: CASSFRRETQYF.

The chain couples TRBV5-5 to TRBJ2-2; TRBD2 aligns across 14 bases. J lost 2 bases, V lost 3 bases, and 3 bases had no gene match. The germline CDR1 and CDR2 sequences are SGHKS and YYEKEE (reference sequence). The length of the CDR3 is 17 residues. The CDR3 nucleotides are TGTGCCAGCAGCTCGGGACTAGCGGGGGTAAACACCGGGGAGCTGTTTTTT. Its translation is CASSSGLAGVNTGELFF.

The J gene is TRBJ1-2, the V gene TRBV9; D not certain. CDR1 and CDR2 (germline): SGDLS, YYNGEE. V was pared by 0 bases and J by 8 bases, with 14 bases between. The CDR3 is 14 amino acids. The CDR3 loop reads CASSVEGAVRGYTF. CDR3 DNA: TGTGCCAGCAGCGTAGAGGGCGCCGTGAGGGGCTACACCTTC.

This clonotype has ten or more counts. The J gene is TRBJ1-2, the V gene TRBV6-5, with D possibly being TRBD1 (6 bases). This CDR3 has 15 amino acids. CDR1 and CDR2 from the germline V gene are MNHEY and SVGAGI. V was trimmed by 7 bases and J by 4 bases, leaving 19 bases between them. This chain's CDR3 is CASNPRGRWGYGYTF. The DNA of the CDR3 is TGTGCCAGCAACCCCAGGGGCCGATGGGGCTATGGCTACACCTTC.

Many counts were recorded for this clonotype. The V call is TRBV20-1, the J call TRBJ1-2; tentative D call: TRBD1 (6 bases). There are 11 residues in the CDR3. Deletions cut 6 bases from V and 4 bases from J, with 9 bases between. Germline CDR1 reads DFQATT; CDR2 reads SNEGSKA (reference sequence). CDR3 nucleotide sequence: TGCAGTGCAAGGGGGGCCTATGGCTACACCTTC. Translated, it gives CSARGAYGYTF.

This clonotype was picked up many times. The DNA of the CDR3 is TGTGCCACCAGCAGAGTGTGGACAGCAGACCCGAACACTGAAGCTTTCTTT. Translating gives CATSRVWTADPNTEAFF. The chain recombines TRBV15 with TRBJ1-1, with a possible D match to TRBD1 (6 bases). CDR3 size: 17 residues. Germline CDR1 is LNHNV and CDR2 is YYDKDF (reference sequence). V shed 1 base and J shed 1 base, with 16 bases lying between them.

This clonotype was found a few times. The chain is built from TRBV3-1 and TRBJ1-6; D call uncertain. Germline loops: CDR1 LGHDT, CDR2 YNNKEL (reference sequence). The CDR3 runs to 12 residues. Trimming left V 4 bases short and J 6 bases short, with 4 bases between. The CDR3 region is CASSRSNSPLHF. DNA of the CDR3: TGTGCCAGCAGCCGCAGTAATTCACCCCTCCACTTT.

This clonotype was observed at least ten times. V gene TRBV7-9 combines with J gene TRBJ1-4; D gene unclear. CDR1 and CDR2 from the germline V gene are SEHNR and FQNEAQ (reference sequence). V lost 5 bases and J 0 bases, leaving 4 bases between the germline ends. The CDR3 sequence is 13 residues long. The CDR3 nucleotides are TGTGCCAGCAGCCCCTCAACTAATGAAAAACTGTTTTTT. Its protein product is CASSPSTNEKLFF.

Ten or more counts support this clonotype. The chain joins TRBV7-3 to TRBJ2-1, with no clear D. The CDR3 runs 13 residues. Germline CDR1 and CDR2: SGHTA and FQGTGA. V was clipped by 1 base and J by 6 bases, with 7 bases between them. CDR3 nucleotides: TGTGCCAGCAGCTTAAATATTGGCAATGAGCAGTTCTTC. Amino acids: CASSLNIGNEQFF.

This clonotype was detected many times. This chain joins TRBV20-1 and TRBJ1-5, with D maybe TRBD1 (6 bases). CDR3 length: 16 amino acids. The germline V gene has CDR1 DFQATT and CDR2 SNEGSKA (reference sequence). Trimming pared 4 bases from V and 4 bases from J, leaving 20 bases between. In DNA form, the CDR3 reads TGCAGTGCTACGGGGGGCTGGGGGGCCCGGAATCAGCCCCAGCATTTT. Translating it yields CSATGGWGARNQPQHF.

The chain employs TRBV12-3 or TRBV12-4 and TRBJ1-5; 7 nucleotides line up with TRBD1. The CDR3 has 17 amino acids. Trimming cost V 5 bases and J 2 bases; bases outside gene matches: 12. For the CDR3, the DNA is TGTGCCAGCAGTGCGGGACAGCTCAGTGTTGGCAATCAGCCCCAGCATTTT. It translates to CASSAGQLSVGNQPQHF.

This clonotype was observed at least ten times. V usage is TRBV29-1 and J usage is TRBJ2-5; possible D gene TRBD2, 6 bases. The CDR3 sequence is 13 residues long. CDR1 and CDR2 from the germline V gene are SQVTM and ANQGSEA. Trimming pared 3 bases from V and 1 base from J, leaving 9 bases between. The CDR3 coding sequence is TGCAGCGTTGAGAAGGGACTCCAAGAGACCCAGTACTTC. Translating it yields CSVEKGLQETQYF.

The gene calls are TRBV19 and TRBJ2-1, with unresolved D. In germline, CDR1 is LNHDA, CDR2 SQIVND (reference sequence). The germline V and J ends were trimmed by 5 bases and 8 bases, with 13 bases remaining between them. The CDR3 is 13 residues long. The CDR3 sequence: CASSLRPGDEQFF. The CDR3 nucleotides read TGTGCCAGTAGTTTACGACCTGGGGATGAGCAGTTCTTC.

This clonotype was recorded many times. The V and J genes are TRBV6-5 and TRBJ1-6; a weak D match, TRBD1 (5 bases). This CDR3 has 14 amino acids. V was cut by 2 bases and J by 10 bases, with 12 bases left in between. Per the germline V gene, CDR1 is MNHEY and CDR2 is SVGAGI. In nucleotides, the CDR3 is TGTGCCAGCAGTTACGCGGGGGAGGGCTCACCCCTCCACTTT. This translates into CASSYAGEGSPLHF.

Many counts were recorded for this clonotype. This sequence joins TRBV5-1 and TRBJ2-3; TRBD1 matches at 8 bases. The CDR3 consists of 15 residues. Germline CDR1 reads SGHRS; CDR2 reads YFSETQ. V was clipped by 4 bases and J by 1 base; unmatched bases: 5. CDR3 sequence (DNA): TGCGCCAGCAGCATGGGACAGGTCGGCACAGATACGCAGTATTTT. Translating gives CASSMGQVGTDTQYF.

This clonotype was seen repeatedly, ten times or more. This chain joins TRBV20-1 and TRBJ1-6; the match to TRBD1 covers 8 bases. The ends lost 0 bases at V and 6 bases at J; junction bases unmatched: 7. Germline values: CDR1 DFQATT, CDR2 SNEGSKA (reference sequence). This CDR3 region has 16 residues. The CDR3: CSARDRDRSFNSPLHF. The CDR3, as DNA: TGCAGTGCTAGAGACCGGGACAGGTCATTTAATTCACCCCTCCACTTT.

This clonotype was seen at least ten times. The chain uses TRBV5-1 and TRBJ1-1, with a possible D match to TRBD1 (5 bases). Germline lookup yields CDR1 SGHRS and CDR2 YFSETQ. V dropped 4 bases and J dropped 5 bases, with 18 bases sitting between them. This CDR3 contains 15 residues. For the CDR3, the DNA is TGCGCCAGCAGCACCAGCTTCGGGGGAGTGACTGAAGCTTTCTTT. It is translated as CASSTSFGGVTEAFF.

Only a few counts were recorded for this clonotype. Because the CDR3 is missing its conserved closing phenylalanine or tryptophan, this is likely a read error. It is unclear where the CDR3 begins or ends on the DNA, so no DNA is shown, and the CDR3 is as TCRdb lists it. This sequence joins TRBV12-3 or TRBV12-4 and TRBJ1-1; the table's D call, TRBD1, has no DNA check behind it. A total of 12 residues make up the CDR3, ends included. The CDR3 sequence is CASNLVGGAGQL.

In this sample, this clonotype turned up a few times. The V and J genes are TRBV7-9 and TRBJ1-1, with 7 positions matching TRBD1. There are 14 residues in the CDR3. Germline V gene lookup returns CDR1 SEHNR and CDR2 FQNEAQ (reference sequence). J was trimmed by 1 base and V by 6 bases; bases with no gene match: 5. CDR3 amino acids: CASRRTGPNTEAFF. CDR3 DNA: TGTGCCAGCAGGCGGACAGGCCCGAACACTGAAGCTTTCTTT.

This clonotype has at least ten counts. The rearrangement uses TRBV7-9 and TRBJ1-1; no clear D. This CDR3 is built from 10 residues. The germline V gene has CDR1 SEHNR and CDR2 FQNEAQ (reference sequence). Trimming took 2 bases from V and 7 from J, leaving 2 bases between them. In DNA form, the CDR3 reads TGTGCCAGCAGCTTATTTGAAGCTTTCTTT. This encodes CASSLFEAFF.